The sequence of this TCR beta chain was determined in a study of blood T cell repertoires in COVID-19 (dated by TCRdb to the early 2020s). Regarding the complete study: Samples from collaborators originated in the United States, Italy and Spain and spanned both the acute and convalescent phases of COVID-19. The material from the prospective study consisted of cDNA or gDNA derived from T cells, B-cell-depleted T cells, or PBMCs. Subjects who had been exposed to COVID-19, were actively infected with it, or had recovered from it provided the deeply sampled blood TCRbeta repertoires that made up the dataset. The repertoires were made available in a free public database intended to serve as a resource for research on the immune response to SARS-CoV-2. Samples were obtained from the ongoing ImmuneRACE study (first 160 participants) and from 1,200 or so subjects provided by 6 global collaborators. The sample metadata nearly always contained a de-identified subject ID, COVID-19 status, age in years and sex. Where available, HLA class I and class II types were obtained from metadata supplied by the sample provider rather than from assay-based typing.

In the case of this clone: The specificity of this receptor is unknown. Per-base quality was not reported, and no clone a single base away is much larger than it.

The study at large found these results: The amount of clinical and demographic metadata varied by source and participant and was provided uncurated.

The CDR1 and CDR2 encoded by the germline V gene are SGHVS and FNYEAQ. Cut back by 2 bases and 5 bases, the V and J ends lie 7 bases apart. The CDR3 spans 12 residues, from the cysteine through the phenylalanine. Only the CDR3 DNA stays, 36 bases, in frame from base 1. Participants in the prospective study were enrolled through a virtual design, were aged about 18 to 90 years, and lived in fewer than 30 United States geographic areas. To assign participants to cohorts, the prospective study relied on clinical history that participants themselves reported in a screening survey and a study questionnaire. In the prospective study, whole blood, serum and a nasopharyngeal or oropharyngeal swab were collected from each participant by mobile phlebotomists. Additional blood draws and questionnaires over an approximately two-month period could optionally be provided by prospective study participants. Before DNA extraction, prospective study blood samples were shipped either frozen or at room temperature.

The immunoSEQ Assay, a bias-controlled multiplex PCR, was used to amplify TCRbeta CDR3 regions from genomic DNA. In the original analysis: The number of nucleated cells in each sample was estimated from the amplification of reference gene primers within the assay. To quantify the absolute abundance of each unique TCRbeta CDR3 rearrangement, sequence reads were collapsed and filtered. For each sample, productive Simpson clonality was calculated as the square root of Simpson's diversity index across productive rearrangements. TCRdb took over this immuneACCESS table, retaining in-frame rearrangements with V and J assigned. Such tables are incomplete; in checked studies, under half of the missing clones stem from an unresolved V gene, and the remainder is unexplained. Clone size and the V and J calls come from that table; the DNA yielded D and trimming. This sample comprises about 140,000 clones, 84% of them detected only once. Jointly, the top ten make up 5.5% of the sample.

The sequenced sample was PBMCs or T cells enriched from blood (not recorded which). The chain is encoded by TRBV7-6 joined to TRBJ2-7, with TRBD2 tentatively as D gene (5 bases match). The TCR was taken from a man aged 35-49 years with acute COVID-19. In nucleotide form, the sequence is TGTGCCAGCAGCTTAAACGGGAACGAGCAGTACTTC. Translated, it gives CASSLNGNEQYF.